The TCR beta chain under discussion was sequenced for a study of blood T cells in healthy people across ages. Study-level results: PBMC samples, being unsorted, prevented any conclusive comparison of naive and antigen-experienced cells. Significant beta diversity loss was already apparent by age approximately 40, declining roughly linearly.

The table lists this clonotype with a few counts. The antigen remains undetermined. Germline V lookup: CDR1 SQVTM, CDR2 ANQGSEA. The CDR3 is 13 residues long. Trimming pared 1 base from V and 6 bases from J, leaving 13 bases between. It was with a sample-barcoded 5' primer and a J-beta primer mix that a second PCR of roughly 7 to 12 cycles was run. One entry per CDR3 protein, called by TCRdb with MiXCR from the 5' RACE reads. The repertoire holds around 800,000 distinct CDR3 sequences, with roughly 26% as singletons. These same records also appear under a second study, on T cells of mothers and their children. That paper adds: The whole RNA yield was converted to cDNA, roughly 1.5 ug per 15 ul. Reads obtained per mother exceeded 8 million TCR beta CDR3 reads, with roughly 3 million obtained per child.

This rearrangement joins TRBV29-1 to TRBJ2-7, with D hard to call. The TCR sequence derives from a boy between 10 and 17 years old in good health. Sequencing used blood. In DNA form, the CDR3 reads TGCAGCGTTGAAGGGCCCCGAGGTGCCGAGCAGTACTTC. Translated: CSVEGPRGAEQYF.